Shown below are 3 T cell receptor beta chains from a single sample sequenced in a study of early T cells in non-severe SARS-CoV-2 infection. TCRdb recomputed calls from the 5' RACE reads with MiXCR, one row per CDR3 protein. This sample has about 81,000 distinct CDR3 sequences, with around 5.6% found just once. Material: whole blood. These receptors all stem from an adult who was a healthcare worker with PCR-confirmed SARS-CoV-2 infection or an uninfected control (not recorded which).

This clonotype was recorded a few times. This chain uses TRBV27 with TRBJ2-3, with 8 bases aligning to TRBD2. The V and J ends lost 5 bases and 0 bases, in that order; junction bases with no gene match: 7. This CDR3 is 16 amino acids long. The germline gives CDR1 MNHEY, CDR2 SMNVEV (reference sequence). The DNA of the CDR3 is TGTGCCAGCAGTCCACAGGGACTAGTTAGCACAGATACGCAGTATTTT. It yields the protein CASSPQGLVSTDTQYF.

The table lists this clonotype with many counts. V usage is TRBV7-9 and J usage is TRBJ1-1; no reliable D call. The CDR3 consists of 11 residues. V lost 7 bases and J 2 bases, leaving 5 bases between the germline ends. CDR1 and CDR2 (germline): SEHNR, FQNEAQ (reference sequence). The chain's CDR3 is CASTSNTEAFF. CDR3 sequence (DNA): TGTGCCAGCACCTCTAACACTGAAGCTTTCTTT.

This clonotype was seen a handful of times. The J gene is TRBJ1-2, the V gene TRBV3-1; TRBD1 agrees at 7 bases. The length of the CDR3 is 12 residues. Per germline, CDR1 LGHDT and CDR2 YNNKEL (reference sequence). The V and J ends lost 7 bases and 8 bases, in that order; junction bases with no gene match: 7. This CDR3 reads CASNNYRGGYTF. CDR3 in DNA: TGTGCCAGCAACAACTACAGGGGAGGCTACACCTTC.